The rows below give T cell receptor beta chains drawn from one sample of a study of early T cells in non-severe SARS-CoV-2 infection. TCRdb redid the calling of the 5' RACE reads with MiXCR, one entry per CDR3 protein. The sample has roughly 75,000 distinct CDR3 sequences; approximately 12% are singletons. The specimen was whole blood. All receptors derive from an adult who was a healthcare worker with PCR-confirmed SARS-CoV-2 infection or an uninfected control (not recorded which). The CDR3 runs from the conserved cysteine through the conserved F or W. Each record gives: CDR3 length, D gene, J gene, V gene, clone size, CDR3 protein, CDR3 DNA. A D gene is named only where the DNA matches it firmly. Rows may omit the clone size; those that give it use once, few, many or a size class.

len: 13
d_gene: -
j_gene: TRBJ2-1
v_gene: TRBV29-1
abundance: few
CDR3aa: CSVCVSYYNEQFF
CDR3nt: TGCAGCGTTTGTGTCAGCTACTACAATGAGCAGTTCTTC

len: 12
d_gene: -
j_gene: TRBJ2-5
v_gene: TRBV6-5
abundance: many
CDR3aa: CASSAAGETQYF
CDR3nt: TGTGCCAGCAGTGCCGCGGGGGAGACCCAGTACTTC

len: 16
d_gene: -
j_gene: TRBJ2-3
v_gene: TRBV4-2
abundance: -
CDR3aa: CASSHTGLQGTDTQYF
CDR3nt: TGTGCCAGCAGCCACACGGGTCTCCAGGGGACAGATACGCAGTATTTT

len: 16
d_gene: -
j_gene: TRBJ2-2
v_gene: TRBV3-1
abundance: few
CDR3aa: CASSQDRGGRTGELFF
CDR3nt: TGTGCCAGCAGCCAAGACAGGGGCGGGAGAACCGGGGAGCTGTTTTTT

len: 12
d_gene: -
j_gene: TRBJ2-7
v_gene: TRBV7-9
abundance: many
CDR3aa: CASSLGSYEQYF
CDR3nt: TGTGCCAGCAGCTTAGGGAGCTACGAGCAGTACTTC

len: 12
d_gene: -
j_gene: TRBJ2-5
v_gene: TRBV29-1
abundance: -
CDR3aa: CSVQDSQETQYF
CDR3nt: TGCAGCGTCCAGGACAGCCAAGAGACCCAGTACTTC

len: 18
d_gene: TRBD1
j_gene: TRBJ1-3
v_gene: TRBV18
abundance: few
CDR3aa: CASSPLGQSSASGNTIYF
CDR3nt: TGTGCCAGCTCACCACTGGGACAGTCCTCCGCCTCTGGAAACACCATATATTTT

len: 13
d_gene: TRBD2
j_gene: TRBJ2-3
v_gene: TRBV29-1
abundance: many
CDR3aa: CSVEREGQDTQYF
CDR3nt: TGCAGCGTTGAGCGGGAGGGCCAAGATACGCAGTATTTT

len: 14
d_gene: -
j_gene: TRBJ1-1
v_gene: TRBV14
abundance: many
CDR3aa: CASTQGRANTEAFF
CDR3nt: TGTGCCAGCACGCAAGGTAGGGCCAACACTGAAGCTTTCTTT

len: 15
d_gene: -
j_gene: TRBJ1-4
v_gene: TRBV7-2
abundance: many
CDR3aa: CASSTQNGWNEKLFF
CDR3nt: TGTGCCAGCAGCACCCAGAACGGCTGGAATGAAAAACTGTTTTTT

len: 13
d_gene: -
j_gene: TRBJ2-7
v_gene: TRBV9
abundance: once
CDR3aa: CASSVVYGSEQYF
CDR3nt: TGTGCCAGCAGCGTAGTCTACGGGAGCGAGCAGTACTTC

len: 14
d_gene: TRBD2
j_gene: TRBJ2-3
v_gene: TRBV28
abundance: few
CDR3aa: CASIPSGRGDTQYF
CDR3nt: TGTGCCAGCATCCCAAGCGGGAGAGGAGATACGCAGTATTTT

len: 19
d_gene: TRBD2
j_gene: TRBJ2-3
v_gene: TRBV6-5
abundance: many
CDR3aa: CASRPTLRGLAGGPDTQYF
CDR3nt: TGTGCCAGCAGGCCCACCCTCAGAGGACTAGCGGGAGGGCCAGATACGCAGTATTTT

len: 13
d_gene: TRBD1
j_gene: TRBJ2-7
v_gene: TRBV27
abundance: many
CDR3aa: CASGDRDPSEQYF
CDR3nt: TGTGCCAGCGGAGACAGGGACCCCAGCGAGCAGTACTTC

len: 12
d_gene: -
j_gene: TRBJ2-7
v_gene: TRBV2
abundance: once
CDR3aa: CASTPTRNEQYF
CDR3nt: TGTGCCAGCACCCCAACGAGGAACGAGCAGTACTTC

len: 14
d_gene: -
j_gene: TRBJ2-7
v_gene: TRBV10-3
abundance: -
CDR3aa: CAIRAGQSSYEQYF
CDR3nt: TGTGCCATCAGGGCGGGACAGAGCTCCTACGAGCAGTACTTC

len: 13
d_gene: TRBD1
j_gene: TRBJ1-4
v_gene: TRBV20-1
abundance: -
CDR3aa: CSARMDRDEKLFF
CDR3nt: TGCAGTGCTCGCATGGACAGGGATGAAAAACTGTTTTTT

len: 15
d_gene: -
j_gene: TRBJ2-1
v_gene: TRBV20-1
abundance: few
CDR3aa: CSAREGRGPYNEQFF
CDR3nt: TGCAGTGCTAGAGAGGGTCGGGGACCCTACAATGAGCAGTTCTTC

len: 12
d_gene: -
j_gene: TRBJ2-5
v_gene: TRBV3-1
abundance: -
CDR3aa: CASSQVSETQYF
CDR3nt: TGTGCCAGCAGCCAAGTATCAGAGACCCAGTACTTC

len: 16
d_gene: TRBD1
j_gene: TRBJ2-5
v_gene: TRBV7-9
abundance: -
CDR3aa: CASSHVPGQGGETQYF
CDR3nt: TGTGCCAGCAGCCATGTCCCGGGACAGGGTGGAGAGACCCAGTACTTC

len: 13
d_gene: -
j_gene: TRBJ2-7
v_gene: TRBV5-4
abundance: many
CDR3aa: CASSMSGYYEQYF
CDR3nt: TGTGCCAGCAGCATGAGCGGTTACTACGAGCAGTACTTC

len: 17
d_gene: -
j_gene: TRBJ2-1
v_gene: TRBV21-1
abundance: few
CDR3aa: CASSKPEATSGSSEQFF
CDR3nt: TGTGCCAGCAGCAAACCGGAGGCGACTAGCGGGAGCTCTGAGCAGTTCTTC

len: 15
d_gene: -
j_gene: TRBJ2-3
v_gene: TRBV7-2
abundance: -
CDR3aa: CASSPHSGSTDTQYF
CDR3nt: TGTGCCAGCAGCCCCCATAGCGGTAGCACAGATACGCAGTATTTT